This T cell receptor (beta chain) was captured by sequencing in a study of spatial heterogeneity in lung cancer. Broader study findings: Coverage was estimated at around 7% of tumor T cells for alpha chains and roughly 14% for beta chains. Numbers of ubiquitous and regional expanded TCRs tracked ubiquitous and regional nonsynonymous mutation counts, respectively. Mutation tallies in tumors tracked expanded intratumoral alpha and beta TCR counts.

As regards this clonotype: Its cognate antigen is unknown. A library made for alpha chains picked up this beta chain off target, so its size means little.

With 2 bases removed from V and 7 bases from J, the gap between germline ends came to 15 bases. Germline V gives CDR1 SGHTA, CDR2 FQGNSA. This CDR3 contains 15 residues. The library protocol tagged each TCR cDNA with a unique molecular identifier. TCRdb reanalysed the 5' RACE reads using MiXCR and keeps one entry per CDR3 protein. Among some 6,000 distinct CDR3 sequences listed, around 13% were seen once. Time point reported: sample taken at primary tumor resection. The TCR comes from a male donor with early-stage non-small cell lung cancer. The starting material was lung tumor tissue, obtained at surgery. The J gene is TRBJ2-1, the V gene TRBV7-2, with D uncertain. CDR3 coding DNA: TGTGCCAGCAGCTTACGGGCCCCCGTCAGTAATGAGCAGTTCTTC. It codes for CASSLRAPVSNEQFF.